This entry concerns a single T cell receptor beta chain. Original methodology: Reference gene primer amplification yielded estimated nucleated cell counts. Clones were read by immunoSEQ multiplex PCR, and TCRdb kept only the in-frame ones, dropping some. Clone size and the V and J calls come from that table; the DNA yielded D and trimming. The top ten hold roughly 9.6% of the sample, which has about 240,000 clones, about 86% seen once. These data come from a study of blood T cell repertoires in COVID-19. Whole-study context: Spain, Italy and the United States supplied samples that represented acute and convalescent COVID-19. Sources were T cells, B-cell-depleted T cells, or PBMCs; the material itself was cDNA or gDNA.

Germline V gives CDR1 LNHDA, CDR2 SQIVND (reference sequence). With 5 bases clipped from V and 7 bases from J, the junction kept 14 bases outside the gene matches. The CDR3 extends over 17 amino acids. The chain carries TRBV19 and TRBJ2-1; 10 bases line up with TRBD1. The receptor comes from a woman aged 80 or over with acute or convalescent COVID-19. Sequences were obtained from peripheral blood. CDR3 amino acids: CASSDPRQGAFQNEQFF. Written as DNA, the CDR3 is TGTGCCAGTAGTGATCCCCGACAGGGGGCTTTCCAGAATGAGCAGTTCTTC.